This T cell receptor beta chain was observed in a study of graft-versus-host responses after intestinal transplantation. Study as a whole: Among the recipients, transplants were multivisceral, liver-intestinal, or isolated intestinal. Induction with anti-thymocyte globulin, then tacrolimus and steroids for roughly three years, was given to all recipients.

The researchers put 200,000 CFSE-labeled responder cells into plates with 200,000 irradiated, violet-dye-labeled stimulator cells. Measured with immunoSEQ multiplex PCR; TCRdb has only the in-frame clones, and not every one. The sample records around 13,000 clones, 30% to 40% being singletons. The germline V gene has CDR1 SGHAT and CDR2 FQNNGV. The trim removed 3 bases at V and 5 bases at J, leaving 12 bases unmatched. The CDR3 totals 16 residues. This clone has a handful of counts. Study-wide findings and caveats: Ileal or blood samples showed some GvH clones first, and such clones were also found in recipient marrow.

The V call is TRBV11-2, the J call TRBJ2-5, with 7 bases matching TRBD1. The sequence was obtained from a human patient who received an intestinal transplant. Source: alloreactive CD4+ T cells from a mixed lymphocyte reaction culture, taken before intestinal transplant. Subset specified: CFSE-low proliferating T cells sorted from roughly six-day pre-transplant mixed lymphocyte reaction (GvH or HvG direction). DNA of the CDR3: TGTGCCAGCAGCTTGTTCCAAGGGGGCGTGAGGGAGACCCAGTACTTC. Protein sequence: CASSLFQGGVRETQYF.